Described below is a single T cell receptor beta chain sequence and its context. What it binds is unknown. These data belong to a study of CD8 T cells in ankylosing spondylitis. Each CDR3 protein is one row after TCRdb ran MiXCR on the 5' RACE reads. The table lists about 340,000 distinct CDR3 sequences, roughly 20% of them singletons. Study outcomes and limitations: Ankylosing spondylitis blood seemed to carry a telltale TCR beta motif made of roughly eight highly homologous variants. Significantly higher representation of disease-linked clones was reported for matched ankylosing spondylitis synovial fluid.

This CDR3 has 14 residues. After removal of 5 bases from V and 5 bases from J, the junction contained 9 bases not matched to a gene. Sequenced sample: blood, either unsorted or a sorted T cell fraction (not recorded which). The gene calls are TRBV12-3 or TRBV12-4 and TRBJ2-7; 7 nucleotides agree with TRBD1. The source of this sequence is a male donor with ankylosing spondylitis or in good health (not recorded which). The CDR3, as DNA: TGTGCCAGCAGTACCCTAGGGACAGTCGACGAGCAGTACTTC. It specifies CASSTLGTVDEQYF.